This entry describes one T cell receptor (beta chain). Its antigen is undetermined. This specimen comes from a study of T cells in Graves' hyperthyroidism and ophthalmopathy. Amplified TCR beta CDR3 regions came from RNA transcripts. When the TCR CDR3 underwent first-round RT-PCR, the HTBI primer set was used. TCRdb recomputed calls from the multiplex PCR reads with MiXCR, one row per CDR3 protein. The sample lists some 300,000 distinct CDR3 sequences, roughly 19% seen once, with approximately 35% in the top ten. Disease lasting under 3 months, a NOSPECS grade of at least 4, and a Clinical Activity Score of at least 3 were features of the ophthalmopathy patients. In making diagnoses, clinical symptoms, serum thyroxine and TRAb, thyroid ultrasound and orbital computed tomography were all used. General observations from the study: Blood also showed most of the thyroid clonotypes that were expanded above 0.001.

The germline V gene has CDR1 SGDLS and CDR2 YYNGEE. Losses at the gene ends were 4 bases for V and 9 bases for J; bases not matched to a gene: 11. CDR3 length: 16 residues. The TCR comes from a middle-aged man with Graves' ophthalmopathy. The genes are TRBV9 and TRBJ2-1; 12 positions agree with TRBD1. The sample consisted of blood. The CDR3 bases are TGTGCCAGCAGCTCCCAGGGACAGGGGGCAGTAGGTGAGCAGTTCTTC. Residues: CASSSQGQGAVGEQFF. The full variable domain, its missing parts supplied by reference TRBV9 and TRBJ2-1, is DSGVTQTPKHLITATGQRVTLRCSPRSGDLSVYWYQQSLDQGLQFLIQYYNGEERAKGNILERFSAQQFPDLHSELNLSSLELGDSALYFCASSSQGQGAVGEQFFGPGTRLTVL.